The sequence of this T cell receptor (beta chain) was determined in a study of early T cells in non-severe SARS-CoV-2 infection. At the level of the study: The input, bulk RNA from unsorted whole blood, was sequenced, and chains were unpaired.

Molecules of cDNA were individually given unique molecular identifiers that were attached to them. TCRdb re-analysed the 5' RACE reads in MiXCR, keeping a single row per CDR3 protein. The profile shows over 50,000 distinct CDR3 sequences, around 8% of them singletons. The ends were cut back, 3 bases at V and 6 bases at J, with 12 bases in the middle. This CDR3 has 13 residues. Germline V gene lookup returns CDR1 MDHEN and CDR2 SYDVKM. Findings and limits, study-wide: Comparison of clonotypes with VDJdb favored anti-spike CD8 responses while missing private and CD4 specificities.

Concerning this clonotype: Its target is not known.

The clonotype originates from an adult who was a healthcare worker with PCR-confirmed SARS-CoV-2 infection or an uninfected control (not recorded which). V usage is TRBV28 and J usage is TRBJ2-7; D possibly matches TRBD1 or TRBD2 (5 bases each). The source material was whole blood. The CDR3 loop is CASSLRGTIEQYF. Written as DNA, the CDR3 is TGTGCCAGCAGTTTGAGGGGAACCATCGAGCAGTACTTC.